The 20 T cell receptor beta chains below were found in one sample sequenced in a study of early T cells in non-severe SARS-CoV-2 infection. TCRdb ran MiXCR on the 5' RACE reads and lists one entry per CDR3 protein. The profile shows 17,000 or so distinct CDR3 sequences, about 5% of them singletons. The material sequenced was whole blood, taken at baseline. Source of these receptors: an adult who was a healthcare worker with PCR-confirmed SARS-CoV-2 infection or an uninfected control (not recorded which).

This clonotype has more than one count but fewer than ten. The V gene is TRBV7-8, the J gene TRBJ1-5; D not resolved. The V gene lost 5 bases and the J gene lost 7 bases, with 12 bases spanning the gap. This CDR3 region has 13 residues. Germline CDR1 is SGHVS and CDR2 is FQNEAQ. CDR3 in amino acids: CASSPGPLQPQHF. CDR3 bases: TGTGCCAGCAGCCCGGGTCCCCTCCAGCCCCAGCATTTT.

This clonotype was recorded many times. The CDR3: CASSPSRPGELFF. In DNA form, the CDR3 reads TGTGCCAGCTCACCTTCCCGGCCCGGGGAGCTGTTTTTT. The chain is built from TRBV18 and TRBJ2-2; D is uncertain. Germline assignment: CDR1 KGHSH and CDR2 LQKENI. The CDR3 spans 13 residues. With 3 bases removed from V and 6 bases from J, the gap between germline ends came to 8 bases. Complete variable domain (other parts from reference TRBV18 and TRBJ2-2): NAGVMQNPRHLVRRRGQEARLRCSPMKGHSHVYWYRQLPEEGLKFMVYLQKENIIDESGMPKERFSAEFPKEGPSILRIQQVVRGDSAAYFCASSPSRPGELFFGEGSRLTVL.

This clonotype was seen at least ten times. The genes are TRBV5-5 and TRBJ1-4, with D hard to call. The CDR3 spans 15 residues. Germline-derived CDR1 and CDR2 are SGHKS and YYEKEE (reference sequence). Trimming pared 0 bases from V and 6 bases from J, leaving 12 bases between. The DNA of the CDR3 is TGTGCCAGCAGCTTGGCCGCCAGCCGAGATGAAAAACTGTTTTTT. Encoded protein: CASSLAASRDEKLFF.

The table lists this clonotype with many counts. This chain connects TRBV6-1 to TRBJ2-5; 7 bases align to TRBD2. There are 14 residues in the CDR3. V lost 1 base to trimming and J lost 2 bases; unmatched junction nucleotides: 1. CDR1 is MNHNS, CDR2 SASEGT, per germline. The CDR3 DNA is TGTGCCAGCAGTGAAGTGGGGGGGCAAGAGACCCAGTACTTC. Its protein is CASSEVGGQETQYF.

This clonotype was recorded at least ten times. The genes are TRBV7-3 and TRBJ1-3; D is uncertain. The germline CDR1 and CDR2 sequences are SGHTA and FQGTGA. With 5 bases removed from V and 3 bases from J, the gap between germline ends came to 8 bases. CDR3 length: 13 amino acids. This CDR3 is CASSQSVGNTIYF. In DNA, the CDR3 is TGTGCCAGCAGCCAGTCAGTTGGAAACACCATATATTTT.

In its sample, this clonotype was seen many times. CDR3 coding DNA: TGCGCCAGCAGCCTACAGGAAAACACTGAAGCTTTCTTT. This gives the protein CASSLQENTEAFF. The J gene is TRBJ1-1, the V gene TRBV4-1, with D perhaps matching TRBD1 (5 bases). Germline V lookup: CDR1 MGHRA, CDR2 YSYEKL. V lost 4 bases to trimming and J lost 2 bases, with 8 bases between them. The CDR3 is made up of 13 amino acids.

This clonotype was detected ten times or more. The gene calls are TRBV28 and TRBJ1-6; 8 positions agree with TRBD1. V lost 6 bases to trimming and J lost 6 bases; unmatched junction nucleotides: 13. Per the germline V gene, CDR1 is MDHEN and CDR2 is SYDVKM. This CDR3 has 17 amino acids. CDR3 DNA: TGTGCCAGCAGCCCACAACAGGGGGGAGGATTTAATTCACCCCTCCACTTT. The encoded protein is CASSPQQGGGFNSPLHF.

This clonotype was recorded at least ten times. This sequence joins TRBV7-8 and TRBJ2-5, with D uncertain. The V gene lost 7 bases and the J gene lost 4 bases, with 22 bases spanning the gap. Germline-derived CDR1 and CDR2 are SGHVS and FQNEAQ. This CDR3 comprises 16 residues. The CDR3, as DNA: TGTGCCAGCATGATGAGGACGGCGAATTTGGGAGAGACCCAGTACTTC. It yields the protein CASMMRTANLGETQYF. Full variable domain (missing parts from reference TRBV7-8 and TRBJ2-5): GAGVSQSPRYKVAKRGQDVALRCDPISGHVSLFWYQQALGQGPEFLTYFQNEAQLDKSGLPSDRFFAERPEGSVSTLKIQRTQQEDSAVYLCASMMRTANLGETQYFGPGTRLLVL.

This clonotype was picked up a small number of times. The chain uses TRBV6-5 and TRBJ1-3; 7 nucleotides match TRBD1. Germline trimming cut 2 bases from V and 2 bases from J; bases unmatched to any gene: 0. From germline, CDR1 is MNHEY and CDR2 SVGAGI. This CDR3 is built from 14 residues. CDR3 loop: CASSYRGPGNTIYF. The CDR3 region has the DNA TGTGCCAGCAGTTACAGGGGGCCTGGAAACACCATATATTTT.

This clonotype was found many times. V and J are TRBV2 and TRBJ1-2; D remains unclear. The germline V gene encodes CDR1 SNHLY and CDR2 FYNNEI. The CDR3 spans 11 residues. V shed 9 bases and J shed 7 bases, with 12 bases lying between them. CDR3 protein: CASSEFRGYTF. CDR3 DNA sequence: TGTGCCAGTTCCGAGTTCCGTGGCTACACCTTC.

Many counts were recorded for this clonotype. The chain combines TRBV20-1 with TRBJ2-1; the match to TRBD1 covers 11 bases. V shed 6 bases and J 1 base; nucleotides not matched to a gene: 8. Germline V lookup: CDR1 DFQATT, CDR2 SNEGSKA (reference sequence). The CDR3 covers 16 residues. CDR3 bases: TGCAGTGCCTCAGGTGGACAGGGGGCTTCCTACAATGAGCAGTTCTTC. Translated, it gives CSASGGQGASYNEQFF.

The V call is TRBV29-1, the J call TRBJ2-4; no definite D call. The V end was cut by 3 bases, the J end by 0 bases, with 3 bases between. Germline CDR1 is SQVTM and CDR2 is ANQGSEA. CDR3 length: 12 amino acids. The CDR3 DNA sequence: TGCAGCGTTGAGGCAGCCAAAAACATTCAGTACTTC. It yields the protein CSVEAAKNIQYF.

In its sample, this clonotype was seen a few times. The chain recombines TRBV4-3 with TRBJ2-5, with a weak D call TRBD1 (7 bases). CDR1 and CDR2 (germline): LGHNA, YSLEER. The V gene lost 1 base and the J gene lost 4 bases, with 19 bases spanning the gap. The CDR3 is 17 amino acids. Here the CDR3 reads CASSQVGGGEGRETQYF. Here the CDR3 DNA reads TGCGCCAGCAGCCAAGTCGGAGGGGGCGAGGGCAGAGAGACCCAGTACTTC.

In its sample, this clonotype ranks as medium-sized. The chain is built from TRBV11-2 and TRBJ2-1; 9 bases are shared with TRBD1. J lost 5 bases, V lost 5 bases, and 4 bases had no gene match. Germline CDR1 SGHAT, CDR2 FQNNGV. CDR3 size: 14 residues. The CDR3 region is CASSGDRVDNEQFF. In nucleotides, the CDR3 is TGTGCCAGCAGCGGGGACAGGGTAGACAATGAGCAGTTCTTC. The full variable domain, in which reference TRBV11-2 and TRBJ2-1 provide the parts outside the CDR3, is EAGVAQSPRYKIIEKRQSVAFWCNPISGHATLYWYQQILGQGPKLLIQFQNNGVVDDSQLPKDRFSAERLKGVDSTLKIQPAKLEDSAVYLCASSGDRVDNEQFFGPGTRLTVL.

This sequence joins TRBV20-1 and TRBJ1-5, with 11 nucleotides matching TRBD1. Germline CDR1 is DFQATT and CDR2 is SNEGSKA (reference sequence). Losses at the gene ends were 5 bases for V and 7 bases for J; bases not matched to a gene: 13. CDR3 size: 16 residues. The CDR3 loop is CSAGQGATASRQPQHF. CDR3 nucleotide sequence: TGCAGTGCTGGACAGGGGGCTACGGCCTCGCGCCAGCCCCAGCATTTT.

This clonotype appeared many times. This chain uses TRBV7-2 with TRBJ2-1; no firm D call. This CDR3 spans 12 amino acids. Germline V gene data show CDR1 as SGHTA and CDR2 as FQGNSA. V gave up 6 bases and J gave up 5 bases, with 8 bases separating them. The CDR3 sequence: CASRGRNNEQFF. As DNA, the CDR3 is TGTGCCAGCAGAGGTCGTAACAATGAGCAGTTCTTC.

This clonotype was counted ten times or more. The CDR3 is CASLRSSGANVLTF. The DNA for the CDR3 is TGTGCCAGCCTTAGGAGCTCTGGGGCCAACGTCCTGACTTTC. The rearrangement uses TRBV6-5 and TRBJ2-6; no reliable D call. The CDR3 has 14 residues. Germline values: CDR1 MNHEY, CDR2 SVGAGI. V lost 8 bases and J 0 bases, leaving 8 bases between the germline ends.

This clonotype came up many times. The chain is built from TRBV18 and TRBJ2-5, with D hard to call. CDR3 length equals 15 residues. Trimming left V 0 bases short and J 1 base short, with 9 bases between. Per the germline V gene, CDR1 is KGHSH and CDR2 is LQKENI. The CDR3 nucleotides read TGTGCCAGCTCACCACCGTTCTTTTCCCAAGAGACCCAGTACTTC. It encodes CASSPPFFSQETQYF. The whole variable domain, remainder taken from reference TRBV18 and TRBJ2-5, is NAGVMQNPRHLVRRRGQEARLRCSPMKGHSHVYWYRQLPEEGLKFMVYLQKENIIDESGMPKERFSAEFPKEGPSILRIQQVVRGDSAAYFCASSPPFFSQETQYFGPGTRLLVL.

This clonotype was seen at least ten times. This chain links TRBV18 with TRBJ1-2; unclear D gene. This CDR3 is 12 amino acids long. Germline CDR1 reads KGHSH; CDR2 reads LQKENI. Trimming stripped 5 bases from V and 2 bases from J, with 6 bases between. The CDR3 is CASSLQNYGYTF. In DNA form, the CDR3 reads TGTGCCAGCTCATTGCAGAACTATGGCTACACCTTC.

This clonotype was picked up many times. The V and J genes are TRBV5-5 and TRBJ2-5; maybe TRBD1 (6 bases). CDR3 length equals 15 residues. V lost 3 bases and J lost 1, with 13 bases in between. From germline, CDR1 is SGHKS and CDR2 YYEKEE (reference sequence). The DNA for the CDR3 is TGTGCCAGCAGCTCGGGATACAGGGTCCAAGAGACCCAGTACTTC. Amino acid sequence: CASSSGYRVQETQYF.